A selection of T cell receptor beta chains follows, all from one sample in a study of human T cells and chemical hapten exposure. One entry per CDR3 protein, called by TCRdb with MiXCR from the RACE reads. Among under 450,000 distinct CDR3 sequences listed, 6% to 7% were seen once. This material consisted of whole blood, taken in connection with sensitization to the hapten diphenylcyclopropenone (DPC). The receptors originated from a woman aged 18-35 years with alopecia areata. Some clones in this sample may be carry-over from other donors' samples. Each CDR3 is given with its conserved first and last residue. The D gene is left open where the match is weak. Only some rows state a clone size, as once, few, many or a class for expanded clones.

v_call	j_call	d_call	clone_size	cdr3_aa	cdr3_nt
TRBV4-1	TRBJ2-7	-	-	CASSQAEGAFVHF	TGCGCCAGCAGCCAAGCGGAGGGGGCGTTTGTCCACTTC
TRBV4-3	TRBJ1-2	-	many	CASSQLTQVLNYGYTF	TGCGCCAGCAGCCAACTTACCCAGGTCCTAAACTATGGCTACACCTTC
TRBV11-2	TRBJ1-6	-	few	CASSQRGNTYNSPLHF	TGTGCCAGCAGCCAAAGAGGGAACACCTATAATTCACCCCTCCACTTT
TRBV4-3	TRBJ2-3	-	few	CASSQDLGFDTQYF	TGCGCCAGCAGCCAAGATTTAGGGTTCGATACGCAGTATTTT
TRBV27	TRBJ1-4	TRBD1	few	CASSPSRRQGGEKLFF	TGTGCCAGCAGTCCCTCCCGCCGACAGGGCGGGGAAAAACTGTTTTTT
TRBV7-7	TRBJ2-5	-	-	CASSSLLRETQYF	TGTGCTAGCAGCTCCCTTCTGCGGGAGACCCAGTACTTC
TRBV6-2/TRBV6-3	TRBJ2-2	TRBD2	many	CASSYPPAGTNTGELFF	TGTGCCAGCAGTTACCCCCCAGCGGGGACGAACACCGGGGAGCTGTTTTTT
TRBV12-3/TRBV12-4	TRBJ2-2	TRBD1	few	CASSSGTGFRELFF	TGTGCCAGCAGTTCCGGGACAGGGTTTCGGGAGCTGTTTTTT
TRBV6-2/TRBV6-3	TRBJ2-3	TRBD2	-	CASRRLAGTSTDTQYF	TGTGCCAGCAGGCGATTAGCGGGGACTAGCACAGATACGCAGTATTTT
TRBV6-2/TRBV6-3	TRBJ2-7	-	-	CASSYMEGDWNYEQYF	TGTGCCAGCAGTTACATGGAGGGGGATTGGAATTACGAGCAGTACTTC
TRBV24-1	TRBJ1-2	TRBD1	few	CATSGTRDSKDPGYTF	TGTGCCACCAGCGGAACTAGGGACAGTAAGGATCCGGGCTACACCTTC
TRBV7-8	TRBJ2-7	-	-	CASSLGFGRSYEQYF	TGTGCCAGCAGCTTAGGGTTCGGCCGAAGCTACGAGCAGTACTTC
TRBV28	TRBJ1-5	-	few	CASTGAVYQPQHF	TGTGCCAGCACGGGGGCGGTTTATCAGCCCCAGCATTTT
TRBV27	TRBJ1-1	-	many	CASSMPDSLEAFF	TGTGCCAGCAGTATGCCGGACAGTCTTGAAGCTTTCTTT
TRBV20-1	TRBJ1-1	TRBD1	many	CSARTGALNTEAFF	TGCAGTGCTAGAACAGGGGCCTTGAACACTGAAGCTTTCTTT
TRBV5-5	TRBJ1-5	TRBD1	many	CASSLALATGGNQPQHF	TGTGCCAGCAGCTTGGCCCTGGCGACAGGGGGAAATCAGCCCCAGCATTTT
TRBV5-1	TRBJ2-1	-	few	CASTLNPTGSQGLNEQFF	TGCGCCAGCACGCTTAACCCCACGGGCTCCCAGGGATTAAATGAGCAGTTCTTC
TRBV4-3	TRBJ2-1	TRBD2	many	CASSLGSGGFYNEQFF	TGCGCCAGCAGCCTAGGAAGCGGGGGGTTCTACAATGAGCAGTTCTTC
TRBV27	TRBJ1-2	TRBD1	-	CASSLSGETGIEGYTF	TGTGCCAGCAGTTTATCTGGGGAGACAGGGATTGAGGGCTACACCTTC
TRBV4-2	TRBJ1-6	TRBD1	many	CASRERPTGGNSPLHF	TGTGCCAGCAGAGAACGCCCGACAGGGGGGAATTCACCCCTCCACTTT
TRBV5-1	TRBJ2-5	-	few	CASSKNRASPETQYF	TGCGCCAGCAGCAAGAACAGGGCTTCGCCAGAGACCCAGTACTTC
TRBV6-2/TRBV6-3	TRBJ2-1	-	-	CASSYRVSRIRSDEQFF	TGTGCCAGCAGTTATCGTGTCTCCAGGATCAGGTCCGATGAGCAGTTCTTC
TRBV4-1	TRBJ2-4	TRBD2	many	CASSQPPTSGGRKRAKNIQYF	TGCGCCAGCAGCCAACCTCCGACTAGCGGGGGCCGAAAAAGAGCCAAAAACATTCAGTACTTC
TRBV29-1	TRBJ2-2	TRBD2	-	CSVAPSGRTGELFF	TGCAGCGTTGCGCCTAGCGGGCGTACCGGGGAGCTGTTTTTT
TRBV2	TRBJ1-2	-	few	CASRKGQVWGYTF	TGTGCCAGCAGAAAAGGGCAGGTCTGGGGCTACACCTTC
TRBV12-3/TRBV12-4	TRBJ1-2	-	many	CASTRAGGGESYTF	TGTGCCAGCACCCGCGCCGGGGGTGGGGAGAGCTACACCTTC
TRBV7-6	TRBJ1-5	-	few	CASSFGWAEGTSNQPQHF	TGTGCCAGCAGCTTCGGATGGGCAGAAGGGACGAGCAATCAGCCCCAGCATTTT
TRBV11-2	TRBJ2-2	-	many	CASSLAGNWDTGELFF	TGTGCCAGCAGCTTAGCTGGGAACTGGGACACCGGGGAGCTGTTTTTT
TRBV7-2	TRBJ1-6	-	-	CASTPGLEGSPLHF	TGTGCCAGCACCCCGGGATTGGAGGGTTCACCCCTCCACTTT
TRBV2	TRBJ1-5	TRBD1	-	CASSQRGGQGNQPQHF	TGTGCCAGCTCCCAACGGGGGGGACAGGGGAACCAGCCCCAGCATTTT
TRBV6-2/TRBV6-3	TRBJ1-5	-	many	CASSQTNQPQHF	TGTGCCAGCAGTCAGACCAATCAGCCCCAGCATTTT
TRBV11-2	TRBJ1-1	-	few	CASSLDLHENTEAFF	TGTGCCAGCAGCTTAGATCTCCACGAGAACACTGAAGCTTTCTTT
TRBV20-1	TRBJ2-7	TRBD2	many	CSASHSGGWTYEQYF	TGCAGTGCTAGTCACTCCGGGGGGTGGACCTACGAGCAGTACTTC
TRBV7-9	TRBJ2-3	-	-	CASSLIGQRTQYF	TGTGCCAGCAGCTTAATTGGACAGAGGACGCAGTATTTT
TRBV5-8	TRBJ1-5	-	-	CASSETSNQPQHF	TGTGCCAGCAGCGAGACGAGCAATCAGCCCCAGCATTTT
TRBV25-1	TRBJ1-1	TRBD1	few	CASSVGTGRWTEAFF	TGTGCCAGCAGTGTAGGGACAGGGAGGTGGACTGAAGCTTTCTTT
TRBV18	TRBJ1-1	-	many	CASSPSQDTEAFF	TGTGCCAGCTCACCGTCCCAGGACACTGAAGCTTTCTTT
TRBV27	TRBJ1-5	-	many	CASSSLGLGNQPQHF	TGTGCCAGCAGCTCACTGGGGTTGGGCAATCAGCCCCAGCATTTT
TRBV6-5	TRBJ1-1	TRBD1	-	CASSTTRGLTEAFF	TGTGCCAGCAGTACAACCAGGGGGCTAACTGAAGCTTTCTTT
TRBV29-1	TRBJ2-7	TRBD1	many	CSVTTGDHEQYF	TGCAGCGTTACGACAGGGGACCACGAGCAGTACTTC
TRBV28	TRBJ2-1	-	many	CASSGIGESSYNEQFF	TGTGCCAGCAGCGGGATTGGGGAGAGCTCCTACAATGAGCAGTTCTTC
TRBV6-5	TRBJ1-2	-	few	CASRQTKTSYGYTF	TGTGCCAGCAGGCAAACGAAGACTAGCTATGGCTACACCTTC
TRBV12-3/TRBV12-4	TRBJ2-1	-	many	CASSSLYGADYNEQFF	TGTGCCAGCAGTTCTCTGTATGGGGCAGACTACAATGAGCAGTTCTTC
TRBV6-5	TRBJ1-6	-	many	CASSYYETANSPLHF	TGTGCCAGCAGTTACTACGAGACAGCCAATTCACCCCTCCACTTT
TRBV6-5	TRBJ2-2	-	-	CASTPTGGIRELFF	TGTGCCAGCACCCCAACTGGAGGGATCCGGGAGCTGTTTTTT
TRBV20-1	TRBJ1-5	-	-	CSARDRGTQHF	TGCAGTGCTAGAGATCGGGGTACCCAGCATTTT
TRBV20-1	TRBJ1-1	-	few	CSARLTVRLGTEAFF	TGCAGTGCTAGATTGACAGTCAGGCTGGGGACTGAAGCTTTCTTT
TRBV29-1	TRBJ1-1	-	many	CSVGTSAEAFF	TGCAGCGTCGGGACATCAGCTGAAGCTTTCTTT
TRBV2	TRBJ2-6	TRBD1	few	CDRRGQGASGANVLTF	TGTGACCGAAGAGGTCAGGGGGCCTCTGGGGCCAACGTCCTGACTTTC
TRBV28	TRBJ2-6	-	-	CASSGTSGANVLTF	TGTGCCAGCAGTGGAACCTCTGGGGCCAACGTCCTGACTTTC
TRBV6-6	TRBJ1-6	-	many	CASRGPLLLPTSPLHF	TGTGCCAGCAGGGGACCTCTACTTCTTCCCACTTCACCCCTCCACTTT
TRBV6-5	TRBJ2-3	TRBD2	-	CASSRAGVTDTQYF	TGTGCCAGCAGTAGAGCGGGGGTCACAGATACGCAGTATTTT
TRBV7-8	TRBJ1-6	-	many	CASSLREFIDSPLHF	TGTGCCAGCAGCTTGCGGGAATTCATCGATTCACCCCTCCACTTT
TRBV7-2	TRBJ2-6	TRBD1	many	CASRGQASSGANVLTF	TGTGCCAGCCGAGGACAGGCGTCCTCTGGGGCCAACGTCCTGACTTTC
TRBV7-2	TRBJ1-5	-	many	CASSLVAGPGQPQHF	TGTGCCAGCAGCTTAGTGGCAGGGCCGGGTCAGCCCCAGCATTTT
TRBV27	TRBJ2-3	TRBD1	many	CASSLSHRGADTQYF	TGTGCCAGCAGTTTATCGCACAGGGGTGCAGATACGCAGTATTTT
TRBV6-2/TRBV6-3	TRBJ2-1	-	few	CASSYTVDNEQFF	TGTGCCAGCAGTTACACGGTGGATAATGAGCAGTTCTTC
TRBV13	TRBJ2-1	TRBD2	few	CASSFPTSGAYNEQFF	TGTGCCAGCAGCTTCCCAACTAGCGGGGCCTACAATGAGCAGTTCTTC